This TCR beta chain appears in the sequencing data of a study of shared clonotypes between healthy human individuals. Points from the study as a whole: In a handful of donors, around 5.5% of naive CD4 clonotypes appeared in common.

Trimming shortened V by 2 bases and J by 3 bases, and 11 bases separated the two germline ends. The CDR3 consists of 15 residues. Germline loops: CDR1 LNHDA, CDR2 SQIVND (reference sequence). The authors divided CD4+ cells into CD45RA+ naive and CD45RA-negative memory subsets. Researchers ran the assay at a deep level. TCRdb's copy holds only in-frame clones and misses some; the assay was immunoSEQ multiplex PCR. The data hold roughly 700,000 clones, with approximately 79% observed a single time. In regard to this clone: Its specificity is not known.

The material sequenced was memory CD4+ T cells sorted from blood. The subset here: CD45RA-negative fraction. The clonotype was recovered from a woman younger than 45 in good health. The V gene is TRBV19, the J gene TRBJ1-5, with TRBD1 as a possible D gene (5 bases). The CDR3 nucleotides read TGTGCCAGTAGTATAAAGGGGCAGAACAATCAGCCCCAGCATTTT. This gives the protein CASSIKGQNNQPQHF.